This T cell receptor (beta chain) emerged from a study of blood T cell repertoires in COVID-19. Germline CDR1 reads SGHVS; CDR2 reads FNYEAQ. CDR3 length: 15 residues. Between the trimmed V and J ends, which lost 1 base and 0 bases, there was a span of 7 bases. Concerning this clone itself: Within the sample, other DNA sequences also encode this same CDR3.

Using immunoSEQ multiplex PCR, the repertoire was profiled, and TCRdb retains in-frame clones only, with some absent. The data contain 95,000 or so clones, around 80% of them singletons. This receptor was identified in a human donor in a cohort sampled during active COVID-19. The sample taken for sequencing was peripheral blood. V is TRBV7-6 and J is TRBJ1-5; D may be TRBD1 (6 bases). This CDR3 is CASSLGRGSNQPQHF. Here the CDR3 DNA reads TGTGCCAGCAGCTTAGGCAGGGGTAGCAATCAGCCCCAGCATTTT.